These T cell receptor beta chains were read from a single sample in a study of breast tumors, draining lymph nodes, adjacent tissues. TCRdb reanalysed the multiplex PCR reads using MiXCR and keeps one entry per CDR3 protein. The repertoire includes roughly 25,000 distinct CDR3 sequences, over 60% of them detected once, and 20% to 25% sits in the top ten. The sequencing input was tumor-adjacent breast tissue. These receptors were collected from a female donor with breast cancer. Some clones in this sample may be carry-over from other donors' samples. CDR3s include the opening cysteine and the closing phenylalanine or tryptophan. The order of the fields is CDR3 protein, CDR3 DNA, clone size, CDR3 length, V gene, J gene, D gene. The D gene is left open where the match is weak. Part of the rows lack a size; the others show once, few, many or a class for expanded clones.

CDR3: CASSFESSYNEQFF; DNA: TGCGCCAGCAGCTTCGAGAGTTCCTACAATGAGCAGTTCTTC; size: few; length: 14; V: TRBV5-1; J: TRBJ2-1; D: .
CDR3: CACSTGTGGNQPQHF; DNA: TGTGCCTGCAGCACCGGGACAGGGGGCAATCAGCCCCAGCATTTT; size: .; length: 15; V: TRBV28; J: TRBJ1-5; D: TRBD1
CDR3: CASSSPGRVHEKLFF; DNA: TGTGCCAGCAGTTCCCCGGGGAGGGTTCATGAAAAACTGTTTTTT; size: many; length: 15; V: TRBV28; J: TRBJ1-4; D: .
CDR3: CSARVLNEKLFF; DNA: TGCAGTGCTAGAGTTCTTAATGAAAAACTGTTTTTT; size: .; length: 12; V: TRBV20-1; J: TRBJ1-4; D: .
CDR3: CSVEDLTRGGGVRDTQYF; DNA: TGCAGCGTTGAAGATCTGACTCGGGGCGGGGGGGTAAGGGATACGCAGTATTTT; size: .; length: 18; V: TRBV29-1; J: TRBJ2-3; D: TRBD2
CDR3: CASSQDGSDRGNNSPLHF; DNA: TGCGCCAGCAGCCAAGATGGGTCAGACAGGGGGAATAATTCACCCCTCCACTTT; size: few; length: 18; V: TRBV4-1; J: TRBJ1-6; D: TRBD1
CDR3: CASSHRQGQGGYTF; DNA: TGTGCCAGCAGCCACCGACAGGGCCAGGGGGGCTACACCTTC; size: .; length: 14; V: TRBV4-2; J: TRBJ1-2; D: TRBD1
CDR3: CASRIAGGTTDTQYF; DNA: TGTGCCAGCAGAATAGCGGGAGGTACCACAGATACGCAGTATTTT; size: many; length: 15; V: TRBV6-1; J: TRBJ2-3; D: TRBD2
CDR3: CSADILLAGGSTDTQYF; DNA: TGCAGTGCTGACATACTACTAGCGGGAGGGAGCACAGATACGCAGTATTTT; size: .; length: 17; V: TRBV20-1; J: TRBJ2-3; D: TRBD2
CDR3: CASRDRGYGYTF; DNA: TGTGCCAGCAGAGACAGGGGCTATGGCTACACCTTC; size: .; length: 12; V: TRBV5-4; J: TRBJ1-2; D: TRBD1
CDR3: CSAKPQGTGANVLTF; DNA: TGCAGTGCTAAGCCCCAGGGGACTGGGGCCAACGTCCTGACTTTC; size: many; length: 15; V: TRBV20-1; J: TRBJ2-6; D: .
CDR3: CASNREGATRETQYF; DNA: TGTGCCAGCAACCGAGAGGGGGCCACTCGAGAGACCCAGTACTTC; size: .; length: 15; V: TRBV7-9; J: TRBJ2-5; D: TRBD1
CDR3: CASRTTGSNEQFF; DNA: TGTGCCAGCAGAACTACAGGGTCCAATGAGCAGTTCTTC; size: .; length: 13; V: TRBV2; J: TRBJ2-1; D: .
CDR3: CASSVTGYNSPLHF; DNA: TGTGCCAGCAGCGTCACAGGCTATAATTCACCCCTCCACTTT; size: medium-sized; length: 14; V: TRBV9; J: TRBJ1-6; D: .
CDR3: CASSYPRGDQETQYF; DNA: TGTGCCAGCAGTTACCCGCGGGGAGACCAAGAGACCCAGTACTTC; size: .; length: 15; V: TRBV6-2/TRBV6-3; J: TRBJ2-5; D: .
CDR3: CSLKSGYDTQYF; DNA: TGCAGCCTTAAGAGCGGGTATGATACGCAGTATTTT; size: .; length: 12; V: TRBV29-1; J: TRBJ2-3; D: .
CDR3: CASSRGVISNQPQHF; DNA: TGTGCCAGCTCCCGGGGGGTTATTAGCAATCAGCCCCAGCATTTT; size: .; length: 15; V: TRBV2; J: TRBJ1-5; D: .
CDR3: CASSFRGRSYEQYF; DNA: TGTGCCAGCAGCTTCCGGGGTCGGTCCTACGAGCAGTACTTC; size: .; length: 14; V: TRBV7-2; J: TRBJ2-7; D: .
CDR3: CASSESRAGHNSPLHF; DNA: TGTGCCAGCAGTGAGTCTCGGGCAGGCCATAATTCACCCCTCCACTTT; size: .; length: 16; V: TRBV25-1; J: TRBJ1-6; D: .
CDR3: CASTGAGGSYQPQHF; DNA: TGTGCCAGCACCGGAGCGGGGGGCTCGTATCAGCCCCAGCATTTT; size: .; length: 15; V: TRBV2; J: TRBJ1-5; D: .
CDR3: CSARPLDSFGETQYF; DNA: TGCAGTGCTAGACCACTCGACAGTTTCGGAGAGACCCAGTACTTC; size: .; length: 15; V: TRBV20-1; J: TRBJ2-5; D: .
CDR3: CASSQGQGAYNEQFF; DNA: TGTGCCAGCAGCCAGGGGCAGGGGGCCTACAATGAGCAGTTCTTC; size: .; length: 15; V: TRBV3-1; J: TRBJ2-1; D: TRBD1
CDR3: CSVAIGEEQFF; DNA: TGCAGCGTTGCAATAGGGGAGGAGCAGTTCTTC; size: .; length: 11; V: TRBV29-1; J: TRBJ2-1; D: .
CDR3: CSARGRRDGYTF; DNA: TGCAGTGCTAGAGGTCGACGGGATGGCTACACCTTC; size: .; length: 12; V: TRBV20-1; J: TRBJ1-2; D: .
CDR3: CASSVAGTNSPLHF; DNA: TGTGCCAGCAGCGTAGCTGGGACCAATTCACCCCTCCACTTT; size: .; length: 14; V: TRBV9; J: TRBJ1-6; D: .
CDR3: CASSQAPTGISEQYF; DNA: TGTGCCAGCAGCCAAGCCCCCACAGGGATCTCCGAGCAGTACTTC; size: .; length: 15; V: TRBV4-2; J: TRBJ2-7; D: .
CDR3: CSAQPPGDSPLHF; DNA: TGCAGTGCTCAGCCCCCGGGGGATTCACCCCTCCACTTT; size: .; length: 13; V: TRBV20-1; J: TRBJ1-6; D: .
CDR3: CATSDPSGQGHEQYF; DNA: TGTGCCACCAGTGACCCATCGGGACAGGGCCATGAGCAGTACTTC; size: .; length: 15; V: TRBV24-1; J: TRBJ2-7; D: TRBD1
CDR3: CATGTSGRALSNEQFF; DNA: TGTGCCACCGGGACTAGCGGGAGGGCCCTTAGCAATGAGCAGTTCTTC; size: .; length: 16; V: TRBV6-1; J: TRBJ2-1; D: TRBD2
CDR3: CASSFLWRTNTGELFF; DNA: TGTGCCAGCAGCTTTCTCTGGAGAACAAACACCGGGGAGCTGTTTTTT; size: once; length: 16; V: TRBV11-2; J: TRBJ2-2; D: .
CDR3: CASSRGPTYEQYF; DNA: TGTGCCAGCAGCAGGGGACCGACCTACGAGCAGTACTTC; size: .; length: 13; V: TRBV9; J: TRBJ2-7; D: .
CDR3: CASTPNHGRNTGELFF; DNA: TGTGCCAGCACCCCGAACCACGGAAGAAACACCGGGGAGCTGTTTTTT; size: .; length: 16; V: TRBV27; J: TRBJ2-2; D: .
CDR3: CAWSTQANQPQHF; DNA: TGTGCCTGGAGTACACAGGCCAATCAGCCCCAGCATTTT; size: .; length: 13; V: TRBV30; J: TRBJ1-5; D: .
CDR3: CAWSPGNSPLHF; DNA: TGTGCCTGGAGTCCGGGTAATTCACCCCTCCACTTT; size: .; length: 12; V: TRBV30; J: TRBJ1-6; D: .
CDR3: CASSLDSWGARVSVQYF; DNA: TGTGCCAGCAGCTTAGATTCCTGGGGGGCCAGGGTATCTGTGCAGTACTTC; size: .; length: 17; V: TRBV7-8; J: TRBJ2-7; D: .
CDR3: CASSQGEVWLQTPNTGELFF; DNA: TGCGCCAGCAGCCAAGGGGAGGTGTGGTTGCAGACCCCGAACACCGGGGAGCTGTTTTTT; size: many; length: 20; V: TRBV4-1; J: TRBJ2-2; D: .
CDR3: CASSVEGSSSYGELFF; DNA: TGTGCCAGCAGCGTAGAGGGTAGCTCGAGTTACGGGGAGCTGTTTTTT; size: .; length: 16; V: TRBV9; J: TRBJ2-2; D: .
CDR3: CASRLGNSPLHF; DNA: TGTGCCAGCAGATTAGGGAATTCACCCCTCCACTTT; size: many; length: 12; V: TRBV3-1; J: TRBJ1-6; D: .
CDR3: CASSKDTEINEQYF; DNA: TGTGCCAGCAGTAAAGACACGGAAATCAACGAGCAGTACTTC; size: .; length: 14; V: TRBV6-1; J: TRBJ2-7; D: .
CDR3: CASSPETSGAMGTDTQYF; DNA: TGTGCCAGCAGTCCCGAGACTAGCGGGGCCATGGGCACAGATACGCAGTATTTT; size: .; length: 18; V: TRBV27; J: TRBJ2-3; D: TRBD2
CDR3: CASSPLGPGPSFYEQYF; DNA: TGTGCCAGCTCACCACTCGGACCCGGGCCTTCCTTCTACGAGCAGTACTTC; size: .; length: 17; V: TRBV18; J: TRBJ2-7; D: .
CDR3: CAISGLGQADTQYF; DNA: TGTGCCATCAGTGGCCTAGGACAAGCAGATACGCAGTATTTT; size: .; length: 14; V: TRBV10-3; J: TRBJ2-3; D: .
CDR3: CSAVRSEQFF; DNA: TGCAGTGCCGTTAGAAGTGAGCAGTTCTTC; size: .; length: 10; V: TRBV20-1; J: TRBJ2-1; D: .
CDR3: CSARDPREYEQYF; DNA: TGCAGTGCTAGAGATCCCAGGGAGTACGAGCAGTACTTC; size: .; length: 13; V: TRBV20-1; J: TRBJ2-7; D: .
CDR3: CASRGTRSFSDTQYF; DNA: TGTGCCAGCAGAGGGACTCGTTCGTTCTCAGATACGCAGTATTTT; size: .; length: 15; V: TRBV2; J: TRBJ2-3; D: .
CDR3: CASSPRTGRNEQFF; DNA: TGTGCCAGCAGCCCGCGGACAGGGAGGAATGAGCAGTTCTTC; size: once; length: 14; V: TRBV9; J: TRBJ2-1; D: TRBD1
CDR3: CASSYRRGGQPQHF; DNA: TGTGCCAGCAGTTACAGGAGGGGAGGTCAGCCCCAGCATTTT; size: many; length: 14; V: TRBV6-5; J: TRBJ1-5; D: .
CDR3: CSARDWGTSPSTDTQYF; DNA: TGCAGTGCTAGAGATTGGGGGACTAGCCCTAGCACAGATACGCAGTATTTT; size: .; length: 17; V: TRBV20-1; J: TRBJ2-3; D: TRBD2
CDR3: CSASWSAGQNYEQYF; DNA: TGCAGTGCTAGCTGGTCGGCGGGACAGAACTACGAGCAGTACTTC; size: .; length: 15; V: TRBV20-1; J: TRBJ2-7; D: .
CDR3: CASSSTPGQGSYEQYF; DNA: TGCGCCAGCAGCTCCACCCCGGGACAGGGTTCCTACGAGCAGTACTTC; size: .; length: 16; V: TRBV4-1; J: TRBJ2-7; D: TRBD1
CDR3: CSALTGGGGFGTDTQYF; DNA: TGCAGTGCCTTAACGGGTGGTGGGGGCTTTGGCACAGATACGCAGTATTTT; size: .; length: 17; V: TRBV20-1; J: TRBJ2-3; D: .
CDR3: CASGAITYEQYF; DNA: TGTGCCAGCGGGGCCATAACCTACGAGCAGTACTTC; size: .; length: 12; V: TRBV12-3/TRBV12-4; J: TRBJ2-7; D: .